This T cell receptor beta chain was profiled in a study of blood T cell repertoires in COVID-19. The wider study: Researchers got acute and convalescent COVID-19 samples from the United States, Italy and Spain. PBMCs, B-cell-depleted T cells, or T cells provided the cDNA or gDNA that made up the material.

Source study methods: Cell counts per sample came from amplifying reference gene primers. Some clones are missing from TCRdb's copy, which holds only in-frame ones; the method was immunoSEQ multiplex PCR. The V and J calls and the clone size are those of that table, but D and trimming were determined from the DNA. This table holds approximately 89,000 clones, less than 85% found once. The CDR3 contains 14 residues. Trimming took 5 bases from V and 4 from J; bases not matched to a gene: 5. Germline CDR1 and CDR2: LNHNV and YYDKDF (reference sequence). The chain links TRBV15 to TRBJ1-1, with TRBD1 identical over 9 bases. The sequencing sample was made of peripheral blood. The sequence derives from a woman aged 80 or older with acute or convalescent COVID-19. The CDR3 DNA reads TGTGCCACCAGCCCGGACAGGGGAATCACTGAAGCTTTCTTT. Its protein product is CATSPDRGITEAFF.